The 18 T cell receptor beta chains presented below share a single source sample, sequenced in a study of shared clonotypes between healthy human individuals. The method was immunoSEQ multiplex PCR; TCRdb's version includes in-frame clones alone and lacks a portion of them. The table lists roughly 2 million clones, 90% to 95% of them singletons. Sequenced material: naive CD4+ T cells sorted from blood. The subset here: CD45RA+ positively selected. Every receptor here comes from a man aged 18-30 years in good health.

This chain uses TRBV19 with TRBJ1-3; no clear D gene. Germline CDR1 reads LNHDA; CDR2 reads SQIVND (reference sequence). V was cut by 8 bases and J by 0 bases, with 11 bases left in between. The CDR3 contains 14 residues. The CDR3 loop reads CASQEQHSGNTIYF. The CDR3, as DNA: TGTGCCAGTCAAGAACAGCACTCTGGAAACACCATATATTTT.

CDR3 nucleotide sequence: TGTGCCAGCAGGCTACAGGGGGCCCATGGCTACACCTTC. Translation gives CASRLQGAHGYTF. V is TRBV2 and J is TRBJ1-2; 9 positions match TRBD1. CDR1 is SNHLY, CDR2 FYNNEI, per germline. V lost 6 bases to trimming and J lost 6 bases; unmatched junction nucleotides: 5. The CDR3 contains 13 residues.

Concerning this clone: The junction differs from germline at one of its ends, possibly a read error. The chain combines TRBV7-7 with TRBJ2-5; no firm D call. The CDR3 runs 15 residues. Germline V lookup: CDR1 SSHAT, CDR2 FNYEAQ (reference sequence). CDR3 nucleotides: TGTGCTAGCAGCTTAGCCTTTGGGAAGTGGGAGACCCAGTACTTC. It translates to CASSLAFGKWETQYF.

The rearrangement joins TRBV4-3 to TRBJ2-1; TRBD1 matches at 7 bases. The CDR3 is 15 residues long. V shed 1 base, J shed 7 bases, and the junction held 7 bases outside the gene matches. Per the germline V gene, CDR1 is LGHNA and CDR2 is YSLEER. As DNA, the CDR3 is TGCGCCAGCAGCCAAGGGCAGGGGGAATGGAATGAGCAGTTCTTC. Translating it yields CASSQGQGEWNEQFF.

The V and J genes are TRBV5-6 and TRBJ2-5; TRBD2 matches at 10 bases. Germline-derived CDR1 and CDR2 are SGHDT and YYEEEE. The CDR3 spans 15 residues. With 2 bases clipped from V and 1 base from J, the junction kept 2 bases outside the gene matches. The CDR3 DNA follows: TGTGCCAGCAGCTTAACTAGCGGGATCCAAGAGACCCAGTACTTC. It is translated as CASSLTSGIQETQYF.

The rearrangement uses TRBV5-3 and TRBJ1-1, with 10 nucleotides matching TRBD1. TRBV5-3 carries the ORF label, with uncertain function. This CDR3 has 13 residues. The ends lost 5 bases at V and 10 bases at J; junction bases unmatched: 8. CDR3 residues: CARRHPGQGLAFF. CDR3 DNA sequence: TGTGCCAGAAGGCATCCGGGACAGGGGTTAGCTTTCTTT.

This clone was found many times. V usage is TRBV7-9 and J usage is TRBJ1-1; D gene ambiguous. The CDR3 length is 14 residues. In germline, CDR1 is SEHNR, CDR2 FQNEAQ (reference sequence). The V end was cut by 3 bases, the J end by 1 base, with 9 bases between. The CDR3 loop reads CASSFSDGNTEAFF. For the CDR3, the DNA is TGTGCCAGCAGCTTCAGCGACGGGAACACTGAAGCTTTCTTT.

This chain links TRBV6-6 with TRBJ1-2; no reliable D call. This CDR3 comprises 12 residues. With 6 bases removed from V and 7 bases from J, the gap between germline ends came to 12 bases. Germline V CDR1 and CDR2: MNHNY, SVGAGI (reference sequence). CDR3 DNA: TGTGCCAGCAGCCCGGACGGCGCTGGCTACACCTTC. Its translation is CASSPDGAGYTF.

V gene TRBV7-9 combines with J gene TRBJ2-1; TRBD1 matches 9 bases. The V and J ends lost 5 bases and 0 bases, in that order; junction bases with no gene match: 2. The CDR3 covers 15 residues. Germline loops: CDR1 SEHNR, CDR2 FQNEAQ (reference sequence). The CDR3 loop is CASSMDRGSYNEQFF. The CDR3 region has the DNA TGTGCCAGCAGCATGGACAGGGGCTCCTACAATGAGCAGTTCTTC. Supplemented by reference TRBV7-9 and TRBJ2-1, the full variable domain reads DTGVSQNPRHKITKRGQNVTFRCDPISEHNRLYWYRQTLGQGPEFLTYFQNEAQLEKSRLLSDRFSAERPKGSFSTLEIQRTEQGDSAMYLCASSMDRGSYNEQFFGPGTRLTVL.

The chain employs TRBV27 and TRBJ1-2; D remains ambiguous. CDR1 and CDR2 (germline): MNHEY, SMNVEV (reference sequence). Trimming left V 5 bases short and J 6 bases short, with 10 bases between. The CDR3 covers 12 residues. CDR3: CASSSSGDGYTF. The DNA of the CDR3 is TGTGCCAGCAGTAGCAGTGGAGATGGCTACACCTTC.

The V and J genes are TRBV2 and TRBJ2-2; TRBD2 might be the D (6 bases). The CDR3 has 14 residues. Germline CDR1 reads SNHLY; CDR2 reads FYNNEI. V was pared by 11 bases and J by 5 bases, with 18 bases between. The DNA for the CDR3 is TGTGCCGCCGGGCGGGAAATAAGTACCGGGGAGCTGTTTTTT. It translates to CAAGREISTGELFF.

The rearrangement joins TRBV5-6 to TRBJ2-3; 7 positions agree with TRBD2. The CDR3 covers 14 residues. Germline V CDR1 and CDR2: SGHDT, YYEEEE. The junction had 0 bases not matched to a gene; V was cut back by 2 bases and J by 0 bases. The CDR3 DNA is TGTGCCAGCAGCTTAGCGGGAAGCACAGATACGCAGTATTTT. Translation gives CASSLAGSTDTQYF.

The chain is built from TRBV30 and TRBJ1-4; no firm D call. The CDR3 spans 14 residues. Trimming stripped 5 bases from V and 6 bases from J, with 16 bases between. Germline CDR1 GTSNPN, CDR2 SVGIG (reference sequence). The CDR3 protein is CAWQGGSGYEKLFF. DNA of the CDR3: TGTGCCTGGCAAGGAGGTTCGGGCTATGAAAAACTGTTTTTT. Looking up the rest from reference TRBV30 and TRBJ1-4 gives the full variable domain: SQTIHQWPATLVQPVGSPLSLECTVEGTSNPNLYWYRQAAGRGLQLLFYSVGIGQISSEVPQNLSASRPQDRQFILSSKKLLLSDSGFYLCAWQGGSGYEKLFFGSGTQLSVL.

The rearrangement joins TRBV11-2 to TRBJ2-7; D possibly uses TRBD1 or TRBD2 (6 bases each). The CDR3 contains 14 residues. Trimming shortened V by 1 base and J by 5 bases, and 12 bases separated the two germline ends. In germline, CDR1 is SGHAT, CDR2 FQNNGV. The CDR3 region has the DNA TGTGCCAGCAGCTTAGCCGGGGGCAGGGACGAGCAGTACTTC. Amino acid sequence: CASSLAGGRDEQYF.

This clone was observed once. CDR3 loop: CASSSGRGAYEQYF. Here the CDR3 DNA reads TGTGCCAGCAGCTCGGGCAGGGGGGCCTACGAGCAGTACTTC. The V call is TRBV11-1, the J call TRBJ2-7, with a tentative D call TRBD1 (7 bases). Trimming cost V 4 bases and J 2 bases, with 12 bases left between them. The CDR3 loop spans 14 amino acids. Germline V gene data show CDR1 as SGHAT and CDR2 as FQDESV (reference sequence).

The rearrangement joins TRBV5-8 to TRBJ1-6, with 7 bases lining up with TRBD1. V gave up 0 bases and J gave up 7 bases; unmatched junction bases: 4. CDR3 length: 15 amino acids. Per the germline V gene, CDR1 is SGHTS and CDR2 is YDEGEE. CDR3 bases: TGTGCCAGCAGCTTGGAGACAGGGAGCAATTCACCCCTCCACTTT. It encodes CASSLETGSNSPLHF.

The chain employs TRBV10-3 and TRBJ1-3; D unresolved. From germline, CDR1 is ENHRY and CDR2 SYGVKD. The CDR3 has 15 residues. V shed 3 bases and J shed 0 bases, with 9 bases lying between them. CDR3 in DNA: TGTGCCATCAGTGAAGGGCGGATCTCTGGAAACACCATATATTTT. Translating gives CAISEGRISGNTIYF.

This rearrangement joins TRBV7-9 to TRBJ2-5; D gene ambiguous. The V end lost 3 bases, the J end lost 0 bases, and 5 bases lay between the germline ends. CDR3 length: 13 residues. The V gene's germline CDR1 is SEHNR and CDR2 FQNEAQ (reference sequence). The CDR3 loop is CASSLWDQETQYF. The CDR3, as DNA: TGTGCCAGCAGCTTGTGGGACCAAGAGACCCAGTACTTC.